Presented here are 12 T cell receptor beta chains from one specimen sequenced in a study of identical twins. TCRdb re-called the 5' RACE reads through MiXCR, storing one row per CDR3 protein. The sample has under 900,000 distinct CDR3 sequences; over 15% are singletons. These data also formed part of another study, on T cells expressing NK-cell markers.

Sequences were obtained from PBMCs. Receptors were obtained from a woman aged 18-29 years in good health.

This clonotype has a single count. V gene TRBV9 combines with J gene TRBJ2-6; 7 nucleotides match TRBD2. CDR3 length: 19 amino acids. Germline-derived CDR1 and CDR2 are SGDLS and YYNGEE. Trimming removed 4 bases from V and 0 bases from J; junction bases left unmatched: 13. The CDR3 nucleotides are TGTGCCAGCAGCTCCCGAGGGAGCGGGGCTTACTCTGGGGCCAACGTCCTGACTTTC. Translation: CASSSRGSGAYSGANVLTF. The variable domain in full, with the rest retrieved from reference TRBV9 and TRBJ2-6, is DSGVTQTPKHLITATGQRVTLRCSPRSGDLSVYWYQQSLDQGLQFLIQYYNGEERAKGNILERFSAQQFPDLHSELNLSSLELGDSALYFCASSSRGSGAYSGANVLTFGAGSRLTVL.

This clonotype has a handful of counts. The chain has TRBV18 and TRBJ1-3, with D hard to call. Trimming took off 0 bases at V and 0 bases at J, with 6 bases between the two ends. Germline V CDR1 and CDR2: KGHSH, LQKENI. The CDR3 totals 15 residues. The CDR3 here is CASSPPTVSGNTIYF. The CDR3, as DNA: TGTGCCAGCTCACCACCGACGGTCTCTGGAAACACCATATATTTT.

Only a few counts were recorded for this clonotype. The V gene is TRBV5-1, the J gene TRBJ2-7; D unresolved. The CDR3 runs 14 residues. Trimming left V 1 base short and J 1 base short, with 9 bases between. The germline CDR1 and CDR2 sequences are SGHRS and YFSETQ. CDR3 coding DNA: TGCGCCAGCAGCTTGAATATGGGGTCCTACGAGCAGTACTTC. Residues: CASSLNMGSYEQYF.

The chain uses TRBV20-1 and TRBJ2-5, with 8 bases aligning to TRBD2. The V gene end was trimmed by 6 bases and the J gene end by 1 base; junction bases not matched to a gene: 10. CDR3 length: 15 residues. CDR1 and CDR2 (germline): DFQATT, SNEGSKA (reference sequence). The CDR3 protein is CSAIYSGAFQETQYF. CDR3 nucleotide sequence: TGCAGTGCCATTTATAGCGGGGCTTTCCAAGAGACCCAGTACTTC.

Many counts were recorded for this clonotype. The chain carries TRBV20-1 and TRBJ2-1; TRBD2 agrees at 14 bases. V lost 6 bases to trimming and J lost 7 bases; unmatched junction nucleotides: 5. Germline CDR1 DFQATT, CDR2 SNEGSKA (reference sequence). The CDR3 has 14 residues. This chain's CDR3 is CSARTSGRPNEQFF. In DNA form, the CDR3 reads TGCAGTGCGAGGACTAGCGGGAGGCCAAATGAGCAGTTCTTC.

In this sample, this clonotype turned up a few times. The chain joins TRBV12-3 or TRBV12-4 to TRBJ1-1; no firm D call. Trimming took off 6 bases at V and 4 bases at J, with 15 bases between the two ends. CDR3 length equals 14 residues. The CDR3 nucleotides are TGTGCCAGCAGCCCCCGGGAAGCGGGCACTGAAGCTTTCTTT. This encodes CASSPREAGTEAFF.

This chain connects TRBV20-1 to TRBJ2-7; perhaps TRBD2 as D (5 bases). The germline gives CDR1 DFQATT, CDR2 SNEGSKA (reference sequence). The CDR3 consists of 14 residues. V shed 3 bases and J shed 2 bases, with 14 bases lying between them. The CDR3 coding sequence is TGCAGTGCTAGCCGGAGGCTACCCCCCTACGAGCAGTACTTC. Encoded protein: CSASRRLPPYEQYF.

In this sample, this clonotype turned up a few times. This chain uses TRBV25-1 with TRBJ2-1, with a possible D match to TRBD2 (6 bases). This CDR3 is 12 amino acids long. V shed 6 bases and J shed 9 bases, with 12 bases lying between them. Germline V gene data show CDR1 as MGHDK and CDR2 as SYGVNS. CDR3 loop: CASSGHGGEQFF. CDR3 nucleotides: TGTGCCAGCAGCGGCCACGGGGGTGAGCAGTTCTTC.

This clonotype has ten or more counts. V usage is TRBV5-6 and J usage is TRBJ2-7; 9 bases are shared with TRBD1. The CDR3 is made up of 15 amino acids. The germline gives CDR1 SGHDT, CDR2 YYEEEE. With V trimmed by 0 bases and J by 2 bases, 3 bases remained unmatched. CDR3 sequence reads: CASSLVGTGPYEQYF. In DNA form, the CDR3 reads TGTGCCAGCAGCTTGGTGGGGACAGGGCCCTACGAGCAGTACTTC.

The table lists this clonotype with many counts. The chain links TRBV5-1 to TRBJ2-5, with a tentative D call TRBD2 (5 bases). Trimming pared 2 bases from V and 2 bases from J, leaving 13 bases between. Germline assignment: CDR1 SGHRS and CDR2 YFSETQ. The CDR3 extends over 15 amino acids. CDR3 sequence reads: CASSFGMAGQETQYF. CDR3 coding DNA: TGCGCCAGCAGCTTCGGGATGGCAGGACAAGAGACCCAGTACTTC. Variable domain in full (rest from reference TRBV5-1 and TRBJ2-5): KAGVTQTPRYLIKTRGQQVTLSCSPISGHRSVSWYQQTPGQGLQFLFEYFSETQRNKGNFPGRFSGRQFSNSRSEMNVSTLELGDSALYLCASSFGMAGQETQYFGPGTRLLVL.

On this clonotype: With a much larger clone just one base away, this may be a read error. V and J are TRBV12-3 or TRBV12-4 and TRBJ2-2; TRBD2 aligns across 12 bases. CDR3 length: 15 amino acids. The DNA for the CDR3 is TGTGTCAGCAGTTCCCTAGCGGGAGGGGTCGGGGAGCTGTTTTTT. This gives the protein CVSSSLAGGVGELFF.

This clonotype was recorded a few times. The CDR3 nucleotides read TGCAGCGTTGTCCGGGTCAGCTATGGCTACACCTTC. As protein: CSVVRVSYGYTF. V is TRBV29-1 and J is TRBJ1-2, with unresolved D. Trimming took off 4 bases at V and 4 bases at J, with 10 bases between the two ends. Germline-derived CDR1 and CDR2 are SQVTM and ANQGSEA. The CDR3 extends over 12 amino acids. The whole variable domain, remainder taken from reference TRBV29-1 and TRBJ1-2, is SAVISQKPSRDICQRGTSLTIQCQVDSQVTMMFWYRQQPGQSLTLIATANQGSEATYESGFVIDKFPISRPNLTFSTLTVSNMSPEDSSIYLCSVVRVSYGYTFGSGTRLTVV.